This T cell receptor (beta chain) was captured by sequencing in a study of CD8+ T cells in alopecia areata. Turning to this clone: Antigen specificity is unknown.

Regarding the study as a whole: Affected scalp, especially in alopecia totalis/universalis, had a higher clonality than normal scalp did.

The CDR3 extends over 12 amino acids. Per germline, CDR1 SQVTM and CDR2 ANQGSEA. V gave up 8 bases and J gave up 2 bases; unmatched junction bases: 5. Extraction and reverse transcription of RNA yielded cDNA as the sequencing template. Measured with immunoSEQ multiplex PCR; TCRdb has only the in-frame clones, and not every one. Altogether a few hundred thousand clones are present, 45% to 70% being singletons, with the ten largest covering around 5%. The sequenced sample was CD8+ T cells sorted from blood. J is TRBJ1-2 and V is TRBV29-1, with 7 bases that match TRBD1. The receptor's source is a human donor in good health. In DNA, the CDR3 is TGCAGCCATGCGACAGGGAACTATGGCTACACCTTC. Translating gives CSHATGNYGYTF.